These 28 T cell receptor beta chains were all obtained from the same sample, sequenced in a study of CD8 T cells in Susac syndrome. Reverse transcription of about 0.5 to 1 ug RNA was carried out with random hexamers. TCRdb independently ran MiXCR on the immunoSEQ multiplex PCR reads; one entry per CDR3 protein. Among 200,000 to 300,000 distinct CDR3 sequences listed, almost 97% were seen once. The sample consisted of CD4+ T cells from PBMCs. These receptor sequences come from a human donor with Susac syndrome.

V and J are TRBV5-6 and TRBJ2-7; TRBD2 matches at 7 bases. J gave up 10 bases and V 1 base, and 2 bases lay outside the gene matches. CDR1 is SGHDT, CDR2 YYEEEE, per germline. CDR3 length: 11 residues. CDR3 nucleotides: TGTGCCAGCAGCTTGTCGGGGGGTCAGTACTTC. This codes for CASSLSGGQYF.

The rearrangement links TRBV9 to TRBJ2-1; tentatively, D is TRBD1 (6 bases). The CDR3 is made up of 15 amino acids. Germline CDR1 SGDLS, CDR2 YYNGEE. Trimming pared 5 bases from V and 7 bases from J, leaving 19 bases between. The CDR3 spells CASRDQGTGGNEQFF. In nucleotides, the CDR3 is TGTGCCAGCAGAGATCAGGGGACGGGCGGGAATGAGCAGTTCTTC.

The rearrangement joins TRBV4-1 to TRBJ2-2; no firm D call. V was cut by 0 bases and J by 7 bases, with 12 bases left in between. This CDR3 has 15 amino acids. Germline assignment: CDR1 MGHRA and CDR2 YSYEKL. The CDR3 DNA reads as TGCGCCAGCAGCCAAGATGCACCAACGGACGGGGAGCTGTTTTTT. Amino acid sequence: CASSQDAPTDGELFF.

This chain uses TRBV5-1 with TRBJ2-1, with 9 bases matching TRBD2. The ends lost 5 bases at V and 10 bases at J; junction bases unmatched: 7. Germline CDR1 and CDR2: SGHRS and YFSETQ. The CDR3 has 13 amino acids. CDR3 amino acids: CASRQREVGEQFF. CDR3 bases: TGCGCCAGCAGACAGCGGGAGGTCGGGGAGCAGTTCTTC.

The V gene is TRBV29-1, the J gene TRBJ1-5; 8 bases match TRBD1. Trimming cost V 4 bases and J 3 bases; bases outside gene matches: 2. The CDR3 runs 13 residues. The germline CDR1 and CDR2 sequences are SQVTM and ANQGSEA. CDR3 loop: CSVAGQVNQPQHF. The CDR3 DNA reads as TGCAGCGTTGCGGGACAGGTCAATCAGCCCCAGCATTTT.

The gene calls are TRBV7-6 and TRBJ2-3; 7 bases are a match to TRBD2. The V gene's germline CDR1 is SGHVS and CDR2 FNYEAQ. The CDR3 is 15 residues long. The V gene end was trimmed by 3 bases and the J gene end by 4 bases; junction bases not matched to a gene: 7. The CDR3 spells CASSFTAGVPDTQYF. In DNA, the CDR3 is TGTGCCAGCAGCTTTACTGCGGGAGTGCCAGATACGCAGTATTTT.

The chain couples TRBV4-2 to TRBJ2-1; TRBD2 matches 7 bases. This CDR3 comprises 17 residues. Germline CDR1 LGHNA, CDR2 YNFKEQ. V was clipped by 0 bases and J by 2 bases; unmatched bases: 7. The CDR3 is CASSQDAFLAAYNEQFF. The CDR3 DNA reads as TGTGCCAGCAGCCAAGATGCTTTTCTAGCGGCCTACAATGAGCAGTTCTTC.

This clonotype was recorded only once. V and J are TRBV15 and TRBJ2-3; D ambiguous. With 1 base removed from V and 2 bases from J, the gap between germline ends came to 13 bases. The CDR3 is 16 residues long. The germline V gene has CDR1 LNHNV and CDR2 YYDKDF (reference sequence). CDR3 region: CATSRVPSANTDTQYF. In DNA, the CDR3 is TGTGCCACCAGCAGAGTCCCTTCAGCGAACACAGATACGCAGTATTTT. Filled out from reference TRBV15 and TRBJ2-3, the complete variable domain reads DAMVIQNPRYQVTQFGKPVTLSCSQTLNHNVMYWYQQKSSQAPKLLFHYYDKDFNNEADTPDNFQSRRPNTSFCFLDIRSPGLGDTAMYLCATSRVPSANTDTQYFGPGTRLTVL.

The V call is TRBV30, the J call TRBJ1-2; TRBD1 aligns across 9 bases. The CDR3 is 15 residues long. With V trimmed by 2 bases and J by 7 bases, 11 bases remained unmatched. Germline V gives CDR1 GTSNPN, CDR2 SVGIG (reference sequence). The CDR3 sequence: CAWSQERTGDGGYTF. The CDR3, as DNA: TGTGCCTGGAGTCAAGAGAGGACAGGGGATGGTGGCTACACCTTC.

The chain is built from TRBV7-6 and TRBJ2-7, with 9 bases that match TRBD2. Germline assignment: CDR1 SGHVS and CDR2 FNYEAQ. Trimming at V came to 5 bases and at J to 7 bases, leaving 15 bases not matched to a gene. CDR3 length: 16 residues. The CDR3 loop reads CASSLDPGTSRLEQYF. CDR3 DNA sequence: TGTGCCAGCAGCCTCGACCCCGGGACTAGCCGTCTGGAGCAGTACTTC.

The V gene is TRBV7-2, the J gene TRBJ2-1, with 10 bases matching TRBD2. V shed 4 bases, J shed 10 bases, and the junction held 4 bases outside the gene matches. Per germline, CDR1 SGHTA and CDR2 FQGNSA. There are 13 residues in the CDR3. The CDR3 loop reads CASSSRTSGEQFF. Written as DNA, the CDR3 is TGTGCCAGCAGCTCCAGGACTAGCGGAGAGCAGTTCTTC.

This chain connects TRBV11-2 to TRBJ2-5; no firm D call. V was clipped by 1 base and J by 2 bases, with 8 bases between them. Germline CDR1 is SGHAT and CDR2 is FQNNGV. The CDR3 runs 14 residues. The CDR3 protein is CASSLGASQETQYF. The CDR3 DNA reads TGTGCCAGCAGCTTAGGTGCAAGTCAAGAGACCCAGTACTTC.

The rearrangement uses TRBV4-1 and TRBJ2-7; 10 bases agree with TRBD1. V was pared by 3 bases and J by 5 bases, with 10 bases of the junction left unmatched. Germline CDR1 reads MGHRA; CDR2 reads YSYEKL. This CDR3 spans 16 amino acids. The CDR3 sequence is CASSHPRDRGGDEQYF. The CDR3 bases are TGCGCCAGCAGCCACCCCCGGGACAGGGGAGGAGACGAGCAGTACTTC.

This sequence joins TRBV7-2 and TRBJ1-5; D is perhaps TRBD1 (5 bases). CDR1 is SGHTA, CDR2 FQGNSA, per germline. The CDR3 sequence is 13 residues long. V was shortened by 5 bases and J by 5 bases, with 10 bases between the two germline ends. This chain's CDR3 is CASSTGGYQPQHF. The CDR3 DNA is TGTGCCAGCAGCACAGGCGGCTATCAGCCCCAGCATTTT.

The rearrangement uses TRBV18 and TRBJ1-2, with D hard to call. Germline V gene data show CDR1 as KGHSH and CDR2 as LQKENI. The CDR3 consists of 13 residues. V lost 1 base and J lost 2, with 5 bases in between. The CDR3 protein is CASSPRSNYGYTF. The CDR3 DNA is TGTGCCAGCTCACCACGGTCGAACTATGGCTACACCTTC.

This CDR3 reads CASSPGEGRTEAFF. The CDR3 DNA follows: TGTGCCAGCTCACCAGGGGAGGGGAGGACTGAAGCTTTCTTT. The V and J genes are TRBV18 and TRBJ1-1; a weak D match, TRBD1 (5 bases). V was shortened by 2 bases and J by 5 bases, with 12 bases between the two germline ends. CDR3 length equals 14 residues. Germline V gives CDR1 KGHSH, CDR2 LQKENI.

The V call is TRBV24-1, the J call TRBJ1-5; 8 bases are a match to TRBD1. CDR3 length: 16 amino acids. With 4 bases clipped from V and 7 bases from J, the junction kept 11 bases outside the gene matches. Germline values: CDR1 KGHDR, CDR2 SFDVKD. The DNA for the CDR3 is TGTGCCACCAGTGAGGCCGGGACAGGCCCCAACCAGCCCCAGCATTTT. Protein product: CATSEAGTGPNQPQHF.

The rearrangement uses TRBV11-3 and TRBJ2-3, with TRBD2 identical over 11 bases. The V segment lost 1 base and the J segment 2 bases; nucleotides outside the gene matches: 2. The length of the CDR3 is 16 residues. CDR1 is SGHNT and CDR2 is YENEEA in the germline V gene. CDR3: CASSLGTSGYTDTQYF. In nucleotides, the CDR3 is TGTGCCAGCAGCTTAGGGACTAGCGGGTACACAGATACGCAGTATTTT.

The chain is built from TRBV4-1 and TRBJ1-2; D gene ambiguous. With 0 bases removed from V and 3 bases from J, the gap between germline ends came to 8 bases. The CDR3 is 14 amino acids. Germline CDR1 MGHRA, CDR2 YSYEKL. In DNA form, the CDR3 reads TGCGCCAGCAGCCAAGACTGGCAGTACTATGGCTACACCTTC. It yields the protein CASSQDWQYYGYTF.

The chain employs TRBV27 and TRBJ2-3; 7 nucleotides line up with TRBD1. The CDR3 runs 17 residues. Looked up from germline, CDR1 is MNHEY and CDR2 is SMNVEV (reference sequence). V gave up 6 bases and J gave up 2 bases; unmatched junction bases: 14. Here the CDR3 DNA reads TGTGCCAGCAGCCCCGGCTGGACAGGACTTCACACAGATACGCAGTATTTT. Translating gives CASSPGWTGLHTDTQYF.

This clonotype was recorded once. The chain carries TRBV27 and TRBJ2-1; D uncertain. In germline, CDR1 is MNHEY, CDR2 SMNVEV (reference sequence). The ends were cut back, 6 bases at V and 6 bases at J, with 21 bases in the middle. This CDR3 is 16 amino acids long. The CDR3 loop is CASRRGSVPSPNEQFF. In DNA, the CDR3 is TGTGCCAGCAGGAGAGGAAGCGTTCCTTCCCCCAATGAGCAGTTCTTC.

This chain joins TRBV5-1 and TRBJ2-5; D not certain. CDR1 and CDR2 (germline): SGHRS, YFSETQ. Trimming cost V 3 bases and J 5 bases, with 14 bases left between them. The CDR3 is 14 amino acids. CDR3 region: CASSSLTAQETQYF. As DNA, the CDR3 is TGCGCCAGCAGCTCACTGACCGCCCAGGAGACCCAGTACTTC.

The chain joins TRBV28 to TRBJ1-5, with D tentatively TRBD1 (6 bases). Per germline, CDR1 MDHEN and CDR2 SYDVKM. The CDR3 covers 14 residues. The V gene lost 11 bases and the J gene lost 2 bases, with 16 bases spanning the gap. The CDR3 region has the DNA TGTGCCGCGCTTACAGGGTTGGGCAATCAGCCCCAGCATTTT. Its translation: CAALTGLGNQPQHF.

The chain couples TRBV30 to TRBJ2-3; D may be TRBD1 (5 bases). CDR3 length: 13 amino acids. V was clipped by 8 bases and J by 6 bases, with 18 bases between them. Germline V gene data show CDR1 as GTSNPN and CDR2 as SVGIG (reference sequence). DNA of the CDR3: TGTGCCCGAGGTGGGCAGGGCTCCGATACGCAGTATTTT. Its translation is CARGGQGSDTQYF.

The V gene is TRBV4-1, the J gene TRBJ2-1; tentative D call: TRBD2 (5 bases). In germline, CDR1 is MGHRA, CDR2 YSYEKL. The CDR3 is 17 amino acids. Between the trimmed V and J ends, which lost 1 base and 0 bases, there was a span of 13 bases. CDR3 sequence (DNA): TGCGCCAGCAGCCAAGGTTGGTGGGAGAGCTCCTACAATGAGCAGTTCTTC. The encoded protein is CASSQGWWESSYNEQFF.

This chain connects TRBV29-1 to TRBJ2-2, with 7 positions matching TRBD2. The germline gives CDR1 SQVTM, CDR2 ANQGSEA. V shed 6 bases, J shed 3 bases, and the junction held 7 bases outside the gene matches. This CDR3 has 14 residues. CDR3 DNA sequence: TGCAGCGTGGGAGGGCCTAGGGACACCGGGGAGCTGTTTTTT. Translating it yields CSVGGPRDTGELFF.

The V gene is TRBV20-1, the J gene TRBJ1-2; 7 bases are a match to TRBD1. This CDR3 has 13 amino acids. Germline-derived CDR1 and CDR2 are DFQATT and SNEGSKA (reference sequence). After removal of 5 bases from V and 2 bases from J, the junction contained 5 bases not matched to a gene. The CDR3 reads CSAGGTDNYGYTF. CDR3 nucleotide sequence: TGCAGTGCTGGGGGGACAGACAACTATGGCTACACCTTC.

This sequence joins TRBV3-1 and TRBJ2-5, with 9 bases fitting TRBD2. The V and J ends lost 4 bases and 5 bases, in that order; junction bases with no gene match: 8. The germline V gene has CDR1 LGHDT and CDR2 YNNKEL (reference sequence). The CDR3 is made up of 15 amino acids. The CDR3 sequence is CASSPPRGREETQYF. The CDR3 nucleotides are TGTGCCAGCAGCCCCCCCCGCGGGAGGGAGGAGACCCAGTACTTC.